This T cell receptor beta chain stems from a study of cytomegalovirus exposure and HLA in healthy donors. Sequencing used immunoSEQ multiplex PCR; TCRdb keeps in-frame clones, though not all of them. This table holds 250,000 to 350,000 clones, 86% found once. Study-wide results and caveats: A subsequent analysis found that TCR clusters from the first cohort also tended to co-occur in the 90 to 150 validation repertoires, with around 94% of cluster scores above 0.

V was clipped by 3 bases and J by 3 bases, with 12 bases between them. CDR3 length equals 15 residues. CDR1 and CDR2 (germline): SEHNR, FQNEAQ (reference sequence). Comment on this clone: The antigen is not known.

The chain is built from TRBV7-9 and TRBJ1-5; no definite D call. The sequence was obtained from a woman in her late teens or twenties in good health and CMV-seronegative. The sample was PBMCs. This CDR3 reads CASSLAGYSNQPQHF. DNA of the CDR3: TGTGCCAGCAGCTTGGCCGGGTACTCCAATCAGCCCCAGCATTTT.